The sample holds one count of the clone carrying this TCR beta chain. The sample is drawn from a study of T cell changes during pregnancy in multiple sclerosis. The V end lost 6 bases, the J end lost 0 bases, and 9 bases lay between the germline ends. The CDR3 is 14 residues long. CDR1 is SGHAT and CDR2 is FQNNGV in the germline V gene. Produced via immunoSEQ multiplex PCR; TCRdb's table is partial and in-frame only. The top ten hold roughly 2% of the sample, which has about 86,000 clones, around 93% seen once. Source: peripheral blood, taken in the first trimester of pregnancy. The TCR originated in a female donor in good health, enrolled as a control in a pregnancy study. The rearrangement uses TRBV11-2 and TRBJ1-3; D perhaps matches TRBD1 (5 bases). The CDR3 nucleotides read TGTGCCAGCAGGTTGGGGGGCTCTGGAAACACCATATATTTT. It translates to CASRLGGSGNTIYF. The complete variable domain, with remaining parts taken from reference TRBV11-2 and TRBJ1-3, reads EAGVAQSPRYKIIEKRQSVAFWCNPISGHATLYWYQQILGQGPKLLIQFQNNGVVDDSQLPKDRFSAERLKGVDSTLKIQPAKLEDSAVYLCASRLGGSGNTIYFGEGSWLTVV.